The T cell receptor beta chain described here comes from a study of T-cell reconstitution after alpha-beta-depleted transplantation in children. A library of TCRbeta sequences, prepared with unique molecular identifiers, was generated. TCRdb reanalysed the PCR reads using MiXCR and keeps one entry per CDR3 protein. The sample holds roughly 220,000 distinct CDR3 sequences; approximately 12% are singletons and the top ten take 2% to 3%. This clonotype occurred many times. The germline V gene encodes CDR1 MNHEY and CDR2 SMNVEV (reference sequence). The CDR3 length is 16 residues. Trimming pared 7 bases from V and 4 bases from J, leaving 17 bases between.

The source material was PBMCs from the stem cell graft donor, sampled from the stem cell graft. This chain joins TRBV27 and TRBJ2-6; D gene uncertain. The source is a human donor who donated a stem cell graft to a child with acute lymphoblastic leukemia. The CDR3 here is CASKMNPTVGANVLTF. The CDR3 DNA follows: TGTGCCAGCAAGATGAACCCCACGGTAGGGGCCAACGTCCTGACTTTC.